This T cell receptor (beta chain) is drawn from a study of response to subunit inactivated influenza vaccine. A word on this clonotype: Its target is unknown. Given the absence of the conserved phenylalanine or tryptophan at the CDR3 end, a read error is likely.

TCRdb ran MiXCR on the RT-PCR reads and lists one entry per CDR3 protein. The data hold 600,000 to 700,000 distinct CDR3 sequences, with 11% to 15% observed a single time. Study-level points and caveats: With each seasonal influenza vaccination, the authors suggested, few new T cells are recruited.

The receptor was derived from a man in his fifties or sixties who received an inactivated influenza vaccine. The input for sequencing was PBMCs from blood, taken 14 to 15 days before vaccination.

The CDR3 here is CASGQDVAGRETQYY. The CDR3 bases are TGCGCCAGCGGCCAAGATGTGGCAGGGAGAGAGACCCAGTACTAC. The chain carries TRBV4-3 and TRBJ2-5, with D perhaps matching TRBD1 or TRBD2 (5 bases each). The CDR3 has 15 residues. CDR1 and CDR2 (germline): LGHNA, YSLEER.